The source of this T cell receptor beta chain is a study of cytomegalovirus exposure and HLA in healthy donors. The CDR3 is made up of 15 amino acids. Germline V gives CDR1 MNHNY, CDR2 SVGAGI (reference sequence). Primers included in the PCR were 60 Vbeta and 13 Jbeta primers. Sequencing was performed with immunoSEQ multiplex PCR; in TCRdb, only in-frame clones are kept and a portion is missing. In total, the table holds more than 200,000 clones. For this clone: The germline gene is not matched at one end of the junction; a read error may be the cause.

This clonotype was sampled from a woman aged 25 to 39 in good health and CMV-seropositive. The genes are TRBV6-6 and TRBJ1-4; 10 bases match TRBD1. Sequenced material: PBMCs. The DNA of the CDR3 is TGTGCCAGCAGTTACCCGACAGGGGGCGGGGAAAAACTGTCTTTT. Translation gives CASSYPTGGGEKLSF.